The sequence of this TCR beta chain was determined in a study of PD-L1 blockade in urothelial cancer. Study background: Treatment start was followed by blood analysis at 3 weeks (second dose) and again at 6 weeks.

Only in-frame clones appear in the TCRdb table, and some are missing; sequencing was by immunoSEQ multiplex PCR. The sample holds around 80,000 clones, under 95% seen once. J gave up 5 bases and V 4 bases, and 6 bases lay outside the gene matches. CDR3 size: 14 residues. Germline CDR1 and CDR2: SGHRS and YFSETQ. Time point in this sample: peripheral blood 6 weeks after treatment start. Per patient, between 1 and 8 samples were collected at pretreatment and on-treatment time points. This chain links TRBV5-1 with TRBJ2-1, with 7 bases matching TRBD1. Sequencing used PBMCs, obtained around atezolizumab (anti-PD-L1) treatment. The sequence was collected from an elderly woman with urothelial cancer. CDR3 in amino acids: CASSLSGQNNEQFF. CDR3 nucleotide sequence: TGCGCCAGCAGCCTGTCGGGACAGAACAATGAGCAGTTCTTC.